The 13 T cell receptor beta chains in this list originate from one sample, sequenced in a study of response to subunit inactivated influenza vaccine. In TCRdb, the RT-PCR reads were re-called with MiXCR into one record per CDR3 protein. The table includes some 850,000 distinct CDR3 sequences, approximately 17% detected once. This specimen consisted of PBMCs from blood, obtained around 5 days after vaccination. The receptors were sampled from a middle-aged man who received an inactivated influenza vaccine.

The rearrangement joins TRBV2 to TRBJ2-1; a weak D match, TRBD1 (6 bases). The CDR3 is 16 residues long. CDR1 and CDR2 (germline): SNHLY, FYNNEI. V was trimmed by 7 bases and J by 2 bases, leaving 18 bases between them. The CDR3 DNA follows: TGTGCCAGCAAGAGGTCGGGCAGGGGAACCTACAATGAGCAGTTCTTC. Translating it yields CASKRSGRGTYNEQFF.

CDR3 residues: CSAREGVPDTQYF. In DNA form, the CDR3 reads TGCAGTGCTAGAGAGGGGGTGCCAGATACGCAGTATTTT. The chain carries TRBV20-1 and TRBJ2-3, with D perhaps being TRBD1 or TRBD2 (5 bases each). Germline CDR1 DFQATT, CDR2 SNEGSKA (reference sequence). The V end lost 0 bases, the J end lost 4 bases, and 8 bases lay between the germline ends. The CDR3 consists of 13 residues.

This clonotype was counted only a few times. The chain employs TRBV5-4 and TRBJ2-1; 8 nucleotides agree with TRBD2. Germline values: CDR1 SGHNT, CDR2 YYREEE (reference sequence). The V gene end was trimmed by 0 bases and the J gene end by 7 bases; junction bases not matched to a gene: 6. The CDR3 loop spans 15 amino acids. DNA of the CDR3: TGTGCCAGCAGCTTGGGGACTAGCTTTGATAATGAGCAGTTCTTC. As protein: CASSLGTSFDNEQFF.

The CDR3 sequence: CASSPSPLAPQYF. In DNA form, the CDR3 reads TGTGCCAGCAGTCCGAGTCCGCTAGCCCCCCAGTATTTT. V is TRBV27 and J is TRBJ2-3; D may be TRBD2 (5 bases). Trimming stripped 5 bases from V and 12 bases from J, with 18 bases between. The CDR3 runs to 13 residues. Germline V gene lookup returns CDR1 MNHEY and CDR2 SMNVEV (reference sequence).

This clonotype was counted many times. The chain couples TRBV9 to TRBJ2-3; no definite D call. This CDR3 comprises 14 residues. V lost 0 bases and J lost 0, with 5 bases in between. From germline, CDR1 is SGDLS and CDR2 YYNGEE. CDR3 protein: CASSVGPSTDTQYF. In DNA form, the CDR3 reads TGTGCCAGCAGCGTAGGCCCAAGCACAGATACGCAGTATTTT.

CDR3 nucleotides: TGTGCCAGCAGCGTCAATAGCGGGAGCAGCGGCACCGGGGAGCTGTTTTTT. Its protein is CASSVNSGSSGTGELFF. This sequence joins TRBV9 and TRBJ2-2; 9 bases map to TRBD2. CDR3 length: 17 amino acids. Germline V gene lookup returns CDR1 SGDLS and CDR2 YYNGEE. The V and J ends lost 2 bases and 4 bases, in that order; junction bases with no gene match: 9.

This clonotype was counted a few times. The genes are TRBV6-6 and TRBJ2-5; D call uncertain. With 8 bases removed from V and 5 bases from J, the gap between germline ends came to 12 bases. CDR1 is MNHNY, CDR2 SVGAGI, per germline (reference sequence). This CDR3 spans 12 amino acids. CDR3 amino acids: CASGSVRETQYF. CDR3 nucleotide sequence: TGTGCCAGCGGCAGCGTACGGGAGACCCAGTACTTC.

The chain joins TRBV20-1 to TRBJ1-1; D unclear. The CDR3 length is 13 residues. From germline, CDR1 is DFQATT and CDR2 SNEGSKA (reference sequence). V was shortened by 0 bases and J by 2 bases, with 7 bases between the two germline ends. The CDR3 loop reads CSARDPINTEAFF. The CDR3 region has the DNA TGCAGTGCTAGAGATCCGATTAACACTGAAGCTTTCTTT.

This clonotype was seen only a few times. The chain is built from TRBV6-1 and TRBJ1-6; weak D call: TRBD1 (5 bases). Trimming cost V 4 bases and J 8 bases, with 12 bases left between them. Germline CDR1 is MNHNS and CDR2 is SASEGT. CDR3 length: 14 amino acids. The CDR3 protein is CASSVQGWDSPLHF. Here the CDR3 DNA reads TGTGCCAGCAGTGTGCAGGGATGGGATTCACCCCTCCACTTT.

The V and J genes are TRBV7-2 and TRBJ1-2; 8 bases are shared with TRBD1. Germline V gene lookup returns CDR1 SGHTA and CDR2 FQGNSA. The CDR3 runs to 13 residues. V shed 5 bases, J shed 8 bases, and the junction held 7 bases outside the gene matches. The CDR3 loop reads CASSTGQAGGYTF. The CDR3 nucleotides read TGTGCCAGCAGCACGGGACAGGCCGGCGGCTACACCTTC. Based on the CDR3 plus reference TRBV7-2 and TRBJ1-2, the full variable domain is GAGVSQSPSNKVTEKGKDVELRCDPISGHTALYWYRQSLGQGLEFLIYFQGNSAPDKSGLPSDRFSAERTGGSVSTLTIQRTQQEDSAVYLCASSTGQAGGYTFGSGTRLTVV.

The genes are TRBV12-3 or TRBV12-4 and TRBJ2-3; D is ambiguous. Trimming cost V 6 bases and J 3 bases, with 10 bases left between them. The CDR3 is 13 residues long. The CDR3 region is CASRLLATDTQYF. The DNA for the CDR3 is TGTGCCAGCAGATTATTGGCAACAGATACGCAGTATTTT.

V is TRBV12-5 and J is TRBJ1-4, with 8 bases lining up with TRBD1. V was clipped by 4 bases and J by 3 bases; unmatched bases: 4. The CDR3 contains 15 residues. The germline gives CDR1 LGHNT, CDR2 FRNRAP. The DNA of the CDR3 is TGTGCTAGTGGTTGGGGACAGGCGGCTAATGAAAAACTGTTTTTT. It specifies CASGWGQAANEKLFF.

This clonotype turned up a few times. The V call is TRBV7-3, the J call TRBJ2-1; 10 bases align to TRBD2. This CDR3 comprises 15 residues. CDR1 and CDR2 (germline): SGHTA, FQGTGA. Trimming took 4 bases from V and 5 from J; bases not matched to a gene: 5. CDR3 protein: CASSSSGTSDNEQFF. CDR3 bases: TGTGCCAGCAGCTCCTCCGGGACTAGCGACAATGAGCAGTTCTTC.